The TCR beta chain under discussion was sequenced for a study of T-cell reconstitution after alpha-beta-depleted transplantation in children. This clonotype has a single count. Preparation of the TCRbeta library involved a method that used unique molecular identifiers. Each CDR3 protein gets one entry after TCRdb re-called the PCR reads with MiXCR. The sample holds about half a million distinct CDR3 sequences, under 15% seen once. This CDR3 region has 14 residues. The V gene lost 9 bases and the J gene lost 6 bases, with 18 bases spanning the gap. Germline CDR1 is SGDLS and CDR2 is YYNGEE. The clonotype was recovered from a human donor who donated a stem cell graft to a child with combined immunodeficiency. V gene TRBV9 combines with J gene TRBJ2-2; D possibly corresponds to TRBD1 (5 bases). The sequences come from PBMCs from the stem cell graft donor, collected from the stem cell graft. This chain's CDR3 is CATRQDNSAGELFF. The DNA for the CDR3 is TGTGCCACCCGCCAGGACAACTCGGCCGGGGAGCTGTTTTTT.